Below, one TCR beta chain is given with its context. Its specificity is unknown. CDR1 and CDR2 from the germline V gene are WSHSY and SAAADI. The CDR3 runs 20 residues. The trim removed 5 bases at V and 0 bases at J, leaving 21 bases unmatched. Profiled with immunoSEQ multiplex PCR; TCRdb holds only in-frame clones, not every one. The sample shows tens of thousands of clones, 74% of them seen only once. This sample is drawn from a study of vaccination effects on CD4 cells after COVID-19. Upon completion of about ten days in culture, CD4+ T cells were isolated. Each participant received a vaccine that was either BNT162b2 or mRNA-1273, given as two doses. On day 3 and again on day 7, half the medium was replaced with IL-2 medium.

This TCR derives from a human donor who received a COVID-19 vaccine. The V call is TRBV10-2, the J call TRBJ1-2; 7 nucleotides align to TRBD1. The sample here was CD4+ T cells from PBMCs cultured without peptide, taken after COVID-19 vaccination. CDR3 in amino acids: CASSTTNYRGVPQTNYGYTF. CDR3 in DNA: TGCGCCAGCAGTACAACTAATTACAGGGGAGTCCCTCAAACTAACTATGGCTACACCTTC.